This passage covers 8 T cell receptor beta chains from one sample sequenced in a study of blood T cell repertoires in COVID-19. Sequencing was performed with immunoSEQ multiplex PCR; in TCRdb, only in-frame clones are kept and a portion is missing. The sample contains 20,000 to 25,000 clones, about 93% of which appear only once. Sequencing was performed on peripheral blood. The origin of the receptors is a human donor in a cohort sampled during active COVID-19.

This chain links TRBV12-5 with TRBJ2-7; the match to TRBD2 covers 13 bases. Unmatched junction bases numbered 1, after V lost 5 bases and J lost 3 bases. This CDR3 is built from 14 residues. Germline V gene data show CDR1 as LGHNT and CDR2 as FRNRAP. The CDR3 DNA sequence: TGTGCTAGTGGTCGACTAGCGGGGGGCTACGAGCAGTACTTC. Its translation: CASGRLAGGYEQYF.

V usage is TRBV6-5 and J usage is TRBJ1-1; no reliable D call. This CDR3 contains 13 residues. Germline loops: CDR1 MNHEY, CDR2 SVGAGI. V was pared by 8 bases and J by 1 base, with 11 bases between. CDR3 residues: CASQIDANTEAFF. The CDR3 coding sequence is TGTGCCAGCCAGATCGATGCGAACACTGAAGCTTTCTTT.

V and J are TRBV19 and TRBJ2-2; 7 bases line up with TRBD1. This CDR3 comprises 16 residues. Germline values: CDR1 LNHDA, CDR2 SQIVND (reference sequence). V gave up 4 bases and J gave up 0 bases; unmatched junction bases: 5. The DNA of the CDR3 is TGTGCCAGTAGTACTCTCCAGGGGGCGAACACCGGGGAGCTGTTTTTT. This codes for CASSTLQGANTGELFF.

CDR3 protein: CASSTGGADNSPLHF. DNA of the CDR3: TGTGCCAGCTCAACCGGGGGGGCGGATAATTCACCCCTCCACTTT. The J gene is TRBJ1-6, the V gene TRBV18; a weak D match, TRBD1 (6 bases). Germline V gene lookup returns CDR1 KGHSH and CDR2 LQKENI. CDR3 length equals 15 residues. Trimming stripped 5 bases from V and 5 bases from J, with 13 bases between.

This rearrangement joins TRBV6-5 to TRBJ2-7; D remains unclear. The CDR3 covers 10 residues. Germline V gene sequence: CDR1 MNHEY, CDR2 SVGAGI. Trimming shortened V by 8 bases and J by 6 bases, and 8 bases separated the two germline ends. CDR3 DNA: TGTGCCAGCGTAGAGGTCGAGCAGTACTTC. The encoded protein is CASVEVEQYF.

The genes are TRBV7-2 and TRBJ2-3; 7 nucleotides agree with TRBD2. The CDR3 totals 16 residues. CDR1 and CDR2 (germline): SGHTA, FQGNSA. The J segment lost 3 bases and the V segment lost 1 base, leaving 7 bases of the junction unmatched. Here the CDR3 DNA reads TGTGCCAGCAGCTTAGTTGTAGCGGGTTCGACAGATACGCAGTATTTT. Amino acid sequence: CASSLVVAGSTDTQYF.

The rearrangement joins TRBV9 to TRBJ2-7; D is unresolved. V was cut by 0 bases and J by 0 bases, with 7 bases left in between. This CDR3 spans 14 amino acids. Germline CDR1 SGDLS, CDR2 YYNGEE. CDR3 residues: CASSVEWSSYEQYF. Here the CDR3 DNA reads TGTGCCAGCAGCGTAGAGTGGAGCTCCTACGAGCAGTACTTC.

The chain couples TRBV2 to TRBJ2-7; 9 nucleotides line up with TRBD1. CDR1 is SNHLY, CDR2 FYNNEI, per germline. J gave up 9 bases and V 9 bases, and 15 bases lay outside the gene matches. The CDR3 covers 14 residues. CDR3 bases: TGTGCCAGTCGCCCCGGGGACAGGGTCGGGGTGCAGTACTTC. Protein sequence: CASRPGDRVGVQYF.